The sequence of this TCR beta chain was determined in a study of T cells in Graves' hyperthyroidism and ophthalmopathy. Whole-study results and caveats: Progression to ophthalmopathy was predicted a median of 6.5 months early. Clonotypes that were expanded in thyroid above 0.001 mostly appeared in blood too.

This CDR3 spans 13 amino acids. Germline V lookup: CDR1 LGHDT, CDR2 YNNKEL (reference sequence). V was shortened by 6 bases and J by 7 bases, with 15 bases between the two germline ends. Among the patients, aged 18 to 65, hyperthyroidism was newly diagnosed and had lasted under 2 months. For the diagnoses, clinical symptoms, serum thyroxine and TRAb, thyroid ultrasound and orbital computed tomography were used. This clonotype showed up just a few times. Its antigen remains unknown. Amplified regions were TCR beta CDR3 sequences from RNA transcripts. HTBI primers drove first-round RT-PCR of the TCR CDR3. TCRdb passed the multiplex PCR reads through MiXCR, listing each CDR3 protein once. The repertoire includes hundreds of thousands of distinct CDR3 sequences, 14% of them detected once, and approximately 10% sits in the top ten.

The chain combines TRBV3-1 with TRBJ1-1; possibly TRBD1 for D (6 bases). Sequencing was done on a sample of blood. The sequence was collected from a woman between 18 and 29 years old with Graves' hyperthyroidism. The CDR3 nucleotides are TGTGCCAGCAGTGAGGACAGAGACGATGAAGCTTTCTTT. Translated: CASSEDRDDEAFF.